This T cell receptor beta chain came from a study of blood T cell repertoires in COVID-19. Study overall: From the United States, Italy and Spain came samples of acute and convalescent COVID-19. Sources were T cells, B-cell-depleted T cells, or PBMCs; the material itself was cDNA or gDNA.

Repertoires were generated with immunoSEQ multiplex PCR, while TCRdb's copy carries only in-frame clones and drops some. The table records hundreds of thousands of clones, around four fifths of them present only once. V shed 2 bases, J shed 4 bases, and the junction held 8 bases outside the gene matches. Germline V gene sequence: CDR1 MNHNS, CDR2 SASEGT. The CDR3 has 16 amino acids. This clone was observed a single time. This chain links TRBV6-1 with TRBJ2-7; 10 bases align to TRBD2. Input material: peripheral blood. The TCR was taken from a woman in her 50s with active or convalescent COVID-19. CDR3 sequence reads: CASSESLAGDSYEQYF. The CDR3 DNA sequence: TGTGCCAGCAGTGAAAGTCTAGCGGGAGATTCATACGAGCAGTACTTC.